A single sample gave rise to the 25 T cell receptor beta chains below, sequenced in a study of blood T cell repertoires in COVID-19. The data were produced by immunoSEQ multiplex PCR, yet TCRdb's version contains in-frame clones alone and is incomplete. The sample carries some 150,000 clones, 80% to 90% recorded once. The sequenced material came from peripheral blood. These receptors came from a human donor with acute or convalescent COVID-19. The donor label of this sample is uncertain.

V usage is TRBV6-6 and J usage is TRBJ1-1; D ambiguous. Trimming removed 7 bases at V and 0 bases at J, with 6 bases between. The CDR3 extends over 12 amino acids. Germline V CDR1 and CDR2: MNHNY, SVGAGI (reference sequence). CDR3: CASTELNTEAFF. CDR3 nucleotide sequence: TGTGCCAGCACCGAGTTGAACACTGAAGCTTTCTTT.

The chain is built from TRBV6-5 and TRBJ1-1; D unresolved. The germline V gene encodes CDR1 MNHEY and CDR2 SVGAGI. Between the trimmed V and J ends, which lost 6 bases and 4 bases, there was a span of 12 bases. The CDR3 extends over 13 amino acids. CDR3 sequence reads: CASSPLSGTEAFF. The CDR3 nucleotides read TGTGCCAGCAGCCCACTCTCCGGCACTGAAGCTTTCTTT.

J is TRBJ1-1 and V is TRBV19, with 7 bases lining up with TRBD1. The V segment lost 6 bases and the J segment 2 bases; nucleotides outside the gene matches: 3. The germline V gene encodes CDR1 LNHDA and CDR2 SQIVND (reference sequence). The CDR3 sequence is 13 residues long. CDR3: CASRQGPNTEAFF. DNA of the CDR3: TGTGCCAGTAGACAGGGGCCTAACACTGAAGCTTTCTTT.

This clone was picked up one time. The chain joins TRBV6-5 to TRBJ1-1; possibly TRBD1 for D (5 bases). The germline CDR1 and CDR2 sequences are MNHEY and SVGAGI. V was trimmed by 6 bases and J by 6 bases, leaving 14 bases between them. The CDR3 covers 13 residues. The CDR3 region is CASSTGLRPEAFF. The CDR3 bases are TGTGCCAGCAGCACGGGACTTCGGCCTGAAGCTTTCTTT.

The chain combines TRBV30 with TRBJ1-2; D ambiguous. Germline CDR1 GTSNPN, CDR2 SVGIG (reference sequence). Trimming left V 0 bases short and J 5 bases short, with 7 bases between. This CDR3 comprises 12 residues. The CDR3 loop is CAWSVRGYGYTF. The CDR3 bases are TGTGCCTGGAGTGTACGAGGTTATGGCTACACCTTC. Filled out from reference TRBV30 and TRBJ1-2, the complete variable domain reads SQTIHQWPATLVQPVGSPLSLECTVEGTSNPNLYWYRQAAGRGLQLLFYSVGIGQISSEVPQNLSASRPQDRQFILSSKKLLLSDSGFYLCAWSVRGYGYTFGSGTRLTVV.

The chain couples TRBV10-3 to TRBJ1-4; 9 positions match TRBD1. This CDR3 is 15 amino acids long. Germline assignment: CDR1 ENHRY and CDR2 SYGVKD. Losses at the gene ends were 5 bases for V and 5 bases for J; bases not matched to a gene: 6. CDR3 region: CAISSQGTGNEKLFF. CDR3 bases: TGTGCCATCAGTTCCCAGGGGACAGGGAATGAAAAACTGTTTTTT.

This rearrangement joins TRBV12-5 to TRBJ1-1; D unclear. V lost 6 bases and J lost 6, with 17 bases in between. The CDR3 has 14 residues. Germline V lookup: CDR1 LGHNT, CDR2 FRNRAP. CDR3 nucleotide sequence: TGTGCTAGTGGCCGCGGAGGGATTTACGCTGAAGCTTTCTTT. Translated, it gives CASGRGGIYAEAFF. The entire variable domain, with the rest obtained from reference TRBV12-5 and TRBJ1-1, is as follows: DARVTQTPRHKVTEMGQEVTMRCQPILGHNTVFWYRQTMMQGLELLAYFRNRAPLDDSGMPKDRFSAEMPDATLATLKIQPSEPRDSAVYFCASGRGGIYAEAFFGQGTRLTVV.

This chain joins TRBV11-2 and TRBJ1-1; the D is unclear. Trimming stripped 5 bases from V and 7 bases from J, with 8 bases between. Germline V gene sequence: CDR1 SGHAT, CDR2 FQNNGV. This CDR3 is built from 11 residues. For the CDR3, the DNA is TGTGCCAGCAGCCCCAGTCTTGAAGCTTTCTTT. Residues: CASSPSLEAFF. Full variable domain (rest looked up from reference TRBV11-2 and TRBJ1-1): EAGVAQSPRYKIIEKRQSVAFWCNPISGHATLYWYQQILGQGPKLLIQFQNNGVVDDSQLPKDRFSAERLKGVDSTLKIQPAKLEDSAVYLCASSPSLEAFFGQGTRLTVV.

V usage is TRBV6-5 and J usage is TRBJ2-7, with TRBD1 matching 7 bases. CDR3 size: 12 residues. V lost 7 bases and J lost 5; bases outside the gene matches: 5. Germline V gene lookup returns CDR1 MNHEY and CDR2 SVGAGI. The CDR3 loop is CASKLTGDEQYV. In DNA form, the CDR3 reads TGTGCCAGCAAACTAACAGGGGACGAGCAGTACGTC.

The genes are TRBV6-5 and TRBJ1-5; D possibly corresponds to TRBD1 (6 bases). Trimming stripped 8 bases from V and 7 bases from J, with 21 bases between. CDR3 length: 15 amino acids. Germline CDR1 MNHEY, CDR2 SVGAGI. The CDR3 DNA sequence: TGTGCCAGCGCTCCCGGCGGGGGGCGCGGGCAGCCCCAGCATTTT. Translated, it gives CASAPGGGRGQPQHF.

The V gene is TRBV24-1, the J gene TRBJ1-2; TRBD1 agrees at 10 bases. The germline CDR1 and CDR2 sequences are KGHDR and SFDVKD. This CDR3 has 17 amino acids. V shed 4 bases, J shed 4 bases, and the junction held 11 bases outside the gene matches. The DNA for the CDR3 is TGTGCCACCAGTGACCATGGACAGGGGGGTCGGAGCTATGGCTACACCTTC. Residues: CATSDHGQGGRSYGYTF.

The chain joins TRBV5-1 to TRBJ1-2, with TRBD1 identical over 9 bases. The germline V gene has CDR1 SGHRS and CDR2 YFSETQ. The CDR3 contains 15 residues. V lost 0 bases to trimming and J lost 8 bases; unmatched junction nucleotides: 8. The CDR3 DNA reads TGCGCCAGCAGCTTGGGGACAGGGGATCAACGGGGCTACACCTTC. Amino acid sequence: CASSLGTGDQRGYTF. Based on the CDR3 plus reference TRBV5-1 and TRBJ1-2, the full variable domain is KAGVTQTPRYLIKTRGQQVTLSCSPISGHRSVSWYQQTPGQGLQFLFEYFSETQRNKGNFPGRFSGRQFSNSRSEMNVSTLELGDSALYLCASSLGTGDQRGYTFGSGTRLTVV.

The gene calls are TRBV5-1 and TRBJ1-1; weak D call: TRBD1 (6 bases). The CDR3 has 14 residues. CDR1 is SGHRS, CDR2 YFSETQ, per germline. The ends were cut back, 0 bases at V and 1 base at J, with 7 bases in the middle. The CDR3 loop is CASSLEQGNTEAFF. CDR3 nucleotide sequence: TGCGCCAGCAGCTTGGAACAGGGGAACACTGAAGCTTTCTTT.

CDR3 amino acids: CASSPYRGQPYEQYF. CDR3 sequence (DNA): TGTGCCAGCAGCCCGTACAGGGGCCAACCCTACGAGCAGTACTTC. The chain is built from TRBV7-9 and TRBJ2-7; 7 bases map to TRBD1. The CDR3 extends over 15 amino acids. Trimming took 5 bases from V and 2 from J; bases not matched to a gene: 9. Germline values: CDR1 SEHNR, CDR2 FQNEAQ (reference sequence).

J is TRBJ1-1 and V is TRBV27, with a weak D call TRBD1 (6 bases). The CDR3 is made up of 14 amino acids. From germline, CDR1 is MNHEY and CDR2 SMNVEV (reference sequence). V was pared by 3 bases and J by 10 bases, with 18 bases between. The DNA of the CDR3 is TGTGCCAGCAGTTTCCTCGGACAGAGGAGGAGAGCTTTCTTT. It is translated as CASSFLGQRRRAFF.

The rearrangement uses TRBV11-3 and TRBJ2-1; no reliable D call. The ends were cut back, 4 bases at V and 7 bases at J, with 11 bases in the middle. From germline, CDR1 is SGHNT and CDR2 YENEEA. The CDR3 runs 13 residues. The DNA of the CDR3 is TGTGCCAGCAGCTCGCCCTCTAGGAATGAGCAGTTCTTC. Its translation is CASSSPSRNEQFF.

The chain couples TRBV6-5 to TRBJ1-2; TRBD1 is a possible D gene (5 bases). V lost 6 bases and J lost 0, with 11 bases in between. Germline assignment: CDR1 MNHEY and CDR2 SVGAGI. The CDR3 has 14 amino acids. CDR3 in amino acids: CASRRGGANYGYTF. The CDR3 nucleotides read TGTGCCAGCAGGCGGGGGGGTGCTAACTATGGCTACACCTTC.

The V call is TRBV10-3, the J call TRBJ2-1; TRBD2 aligns across 12 bases. With V trimmed by 4 bases and J by 0 bases, 4 bases remained unmatched. The germline V gene encodes CDR1 ENHRY and CDR2 SYGVKD. The length of the CDR3 is 17 residues. CDR3 residues: CAISALAGGSSYNEQFF. DNA for the CDR3: TGTGCCATCAGTGCACTAGCGGGGGGCTCCTCCTACAATGAGCAGTTCTTC.

The J gene is TRBJ1-2, the V gene TRBV24-1; perhaps TRBD1 as D (5 bases). The V gene lost 4 bases and the J gene lost 5 bases, with 10 bases spanning the gap. Germline CDR1 reads KGHDR; CDR2 reads SFDVKD. This CDR3 comprises 13 residues. CDR3 protein: CATSDSQDYGYTF. The CDR3 DNA sequence: TGTGCCACCAGTGACTCACAGGATTATGGCTACACCTTC.

This clone was found a few times. The DNA of the CDR3 is TGTGCCAGCAGCTTAGCCCGGACTTTAAACACTGAAGCTTTCTTT. It is translated as CASSLARTLNTEAFF. The chain recombines TRBV7-2 with TRBJ1-1; the D is unclear. Germline-derived CDR1 and CDR2 are SGHTA and FQGNSA. CDR3 length equals 15 residues. Trimming took 0 bases from V and 2 from J, leaving 10 bases between them.

V usage is TRBV19 and J usage is TRBJ1-4; D remains ambiguous. The CDR3 length is 14 residues. V was trimmed by 1 base and J by 8 bases, leaving 11 bases between them. The V gene's germline CDR1 is LNHDA and CDR2 SQIVND (reference sequence). This CDR3 reads CASSIGPRGEKLFF. The CDR3 DNA follows: TGTGCCAGTAGTATAGGGCCTAGAGGGGAAAAACTGTTTTTT.

This sequence joins TRBV7-8 and TRBJ1-2; no clear D. Germline CDR1 SGHVS, CDR2 FQNEAQ. V was trimmed by 5 bases and J by 2 bases, leaving 9 bases between them. The CDR3 totals 13 residues. The CDR3 bases are TGTGCCAGCAGCCCCGGGATAAACTATGGCTACACCTTC. It yields the protein CASSPGINYGYTF.

The chain is built from TRBV19 and TRBJ1-1, with TRBD1 matching 8 bases. CDR3 length equals 15 residues. V lost 7 bases to trimming and J lost 4 bases; unmatched junction nucleotides: 11. The germline gives CDR1 LNHDA, CDR2 SQIVND (reference sequence). The CDR3 reads CASTLHGQGPTEAFF. CDR3 in DNA: TGTGCCAGTACCCTACATGGACAGGGTCCCACTGAAGCTTTCTTT.

This clone was seen only a few times. The chain combines TRBV18 with TRBJ2-5; possible D gene TRBD1, 6 bases. With 2 bases removed from V and 4 bases from J, the gap between germline ends came to 8 bases. Germline V gives CDR1 KGHSH, CDR2 LQKENI. This CDR3 region has 13 residues. The CDR3 spells CASSPGGAETQYF. CDR3 DNA: TGTGCCAGCTCACCAGGGGGCGCAGAGACCCAGTACTTC.

As for this clone: Other DNA variants within this sample encode the same CDR3. The chain combines TRBV9 with TRBJ2-2; 10 bases are a match to TRBD2. The germline gives CDR1 SGDLS, CDR2 YYNGEE. The CDR3 is made up of 18 amino acids. V was clipped by 4 bases and J by 0 bases; unmatched bases: 9. CDR3 loop: CASSPRASGGTNTGELFF. The DNA of the CDR3 is TGTGCCAGCAGCCCCAGGGCTAGCGGGGGAACGAACACCGGGGAGCTGTTTTTT.